Each of the 9 T cell receptor beta chains below was sequenced from the same sample in a study of blood T cell repertoires in COVID-19. TCRdb keeps only in-frame clones here, not all; method: immunoSEQ multiplex PCR. The sample has roughly 400,000 clones; approximately 90% are singletons. The specimen was PBMCs or T cells enriched from blood (not recorded which). The receptors were sampled from a woman under 30 who had been exposed to COVID-19.

This clone was detected a few times. This chain connects TRBV19 to TRBJ1-2; the D gene is possibly TRBD1 (6 bases). The CDR3 contains 15 residues. Germline-derived CDR1 and CDR2 are LNHDA and SQIVND (reference sequence). V lost 6 bases and J 4 bases, leaving 18 bases between the germline ends. Written as DNA, the CDR3 is TGTGCCAGTAGAACGGGCGGGGGGCAAGCCTATGGCTACACCTTC. It is translated as CASRTGGGQAYGYTF.

The CDR3 reads CASSIAPWTSGYEQYF. The CDR3 nucleotides read TGTGCCAGTAGTATAGCACCCTGGACTAGCGGGTACGAGCAGTACTTC. The chain couples TRBV19 to TRBJ2-7; 11 nucleotides align to TRBD2. This CDR3 spans 16 amino acids. J lost 4 bases, V lost 1 base, and 6 bases had no gene match. CDR1 and CDR2 (germline): LNHDA, SQIVND (reference sequence).

This clone was recorded only once. The rearrangement uses TRBV4-1 and TRBJ2-7; D possibly corresponds to TRBD1 (6 bases). The CDR3 is made up of 15 amino acids. The V gene's germline CDR1 is MGHRA and CDR2 YSYEKL. Trimming took off 3 bases at V and 4 bases at J, with 16 bases between the two ends. The CDR3 nucleotides read TGCGCCAGCAGCCATGATACGGGACACAAGTACGAGCAGTACTTC. This gives the protein CASSHDTGHKYEQYF.

CDR3 sequence: CASSQPSGEAFF. CDR3 sequence (DNA): TGTGCCAGCAGTCAACCCTCCGGTGAAGCTTTCTTT. The chain combines TRBV6-5 with TRBJ1-1; D uncertain. Germline CDR1 MNHEY, CDR2 SVGAGI. The CDR3 contains 12 residues. The germline V and J ends were trimmed by 5 bases and 7 bases, with 11 bases remaining between them.

The chain uses TRBV7-9 and TRBJ2-1; D is perhaps TRBD2 (6 bases). The germline CDR1 and CDR2 sequences are SEHNR and FQNEAQ (reference sequence). V shed 6 bases and J shed 10 bases, with 22 bases lying between them. The CDR3 contains 15 residues. This CDR3 is CASRGGLGARKEQFF. The CDR3 DNA follows: TGTGCCAGCAGGGGGGGTTTGGGAGCGAGAAAGGAGCAGTTCTTC.

V is TRBV28 and J is TRBJ1-5; D might be TRBD1 (6 bases). This CDR3 is 14 amino acids long. Germline-derived CDR1 and CDR2 are MDHEN and SYDVKM. The germline V and J ends were trimmed by 8 bases and 13 bases, with 24 bases remaining between them. CDR3 nucleotides: TGTGCCAGCCATCCTCCGGGACACAGCACCGGACAGCATTTT. The encoded protein is CASHPPGHSTGQHF.

J is TRBJ2-3 and V is TRBV27; 7 positions agree with TRBD2. After removal of 5 bases from V and 0 bases from J, the junction contained 5 bases not matched to a gene. The germline CDR1 and CDR2 sequences are MNHEY and SMNVEV (reference sequence). This CDR3 has 15 residues. CDR3 amino acids: CASSPWRGSTDTQYF. The CDR3 DNA sequence: TGTGCCAGCAGTCCCTGGCGGGGGAGCACAGATACGCAGTATTTT.

The genes are TRBV15 and TRBJ2-1; 8 nucleotides align to TRBD1. Germline V gives CDR1 LNHNV, CDR2 YYDKDF (reference sequence). The CDR3 runs to 15 residues. V lost 3 bases, J lost 7 bases, and 8 bases stayed unmatched. The CDR3 spells CATSSLRDRPNEQFF. For the CDR3, the DNA is TGTGCCACCAGCAGTTTACGGGACAGGCCTAATGAGCAGTTCTTC.

As regards this clone: This sample also contains other DNA sequences that code for the same CDR3. The J gene is TRBJ2-1, the V gene TRBV7-2; 13 positions match TRBD2. J lost 6 bases, V lost 4 bases, and 3 bases had no gene match. Germline values: CDR1 SGHTA, CDR2 FQGNSA. The CDR3 has 15 residues. The DNA of the CDR3 is TGTGCCAGCAGCTCCGGACTAGCGGGGGCCAATGAGCAGTTCTTC. The encoded protein is CASSSGLAGANEQFF. Complete variable domain (other parts from reference TRBV7-2 and TRBJ2-1): GAGVSQSPSNKVTEKGKDVELRCDPISGHTALYWYRQSLGQGLEFLIYFQGNSAPDKSGLPSDRFSAERTGGSVSTLTIQRTQQEDSAVYLCASSSGLAGANEQFFGPGTRLTVL.